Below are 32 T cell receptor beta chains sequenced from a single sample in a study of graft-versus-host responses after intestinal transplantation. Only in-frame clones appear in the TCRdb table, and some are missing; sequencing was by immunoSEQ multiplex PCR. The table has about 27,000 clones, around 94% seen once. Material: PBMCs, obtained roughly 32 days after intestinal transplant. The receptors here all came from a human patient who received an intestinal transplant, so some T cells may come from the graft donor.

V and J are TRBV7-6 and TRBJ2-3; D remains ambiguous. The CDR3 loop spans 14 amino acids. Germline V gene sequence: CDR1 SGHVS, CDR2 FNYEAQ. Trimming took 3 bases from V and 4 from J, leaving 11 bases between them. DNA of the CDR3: TGTGCCAGCAGCTTGTATGGGTTCTCAGATACGCAGTATTTT. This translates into CASSLYGFSDTQYF.

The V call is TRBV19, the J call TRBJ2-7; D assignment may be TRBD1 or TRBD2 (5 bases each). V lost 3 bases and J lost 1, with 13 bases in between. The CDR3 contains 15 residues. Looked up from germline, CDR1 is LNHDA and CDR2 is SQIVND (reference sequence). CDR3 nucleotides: TGTGCCAGTAGTATGGGGGTCGGAGTGTCCTACGAGCAGTACTTC. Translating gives CASSMGVGVSYEQYF.

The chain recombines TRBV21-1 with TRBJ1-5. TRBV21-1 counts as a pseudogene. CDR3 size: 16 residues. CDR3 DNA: TGTGCCAGCAGCAAAGTCAGCAGTTCCCTGAATCAGCCCCAGCATTTT. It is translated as CASSKVSSSLNQPQHF.

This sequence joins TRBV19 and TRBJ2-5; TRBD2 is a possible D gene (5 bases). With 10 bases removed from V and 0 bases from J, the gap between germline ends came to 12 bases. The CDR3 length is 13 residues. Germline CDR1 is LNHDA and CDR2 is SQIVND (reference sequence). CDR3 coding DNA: TGTGCCACCCAGAGGGCGTACCAAGAGACCCAGTACTTC. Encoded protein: CATQRAYQETQYF.

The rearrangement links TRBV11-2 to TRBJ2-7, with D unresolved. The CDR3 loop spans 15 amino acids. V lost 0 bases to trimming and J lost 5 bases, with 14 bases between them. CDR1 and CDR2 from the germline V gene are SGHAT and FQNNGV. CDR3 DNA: TGTGCCAGCAGCTTAGAGGTGGTTAGTCGAGACGAGCAGTACTTC. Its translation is CASSLEVVSRDEQYF.

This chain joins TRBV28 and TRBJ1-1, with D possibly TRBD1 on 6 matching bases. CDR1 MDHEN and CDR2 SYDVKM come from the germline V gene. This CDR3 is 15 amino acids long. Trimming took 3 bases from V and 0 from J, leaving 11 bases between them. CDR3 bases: TGTGCCAGCAGTTTGGGGGGCGTTATGAACACTGAAGCTTTCTTT. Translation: CASSLGGVMNTEAFF. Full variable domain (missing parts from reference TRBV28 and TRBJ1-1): DVKVTQSSRYLVKRTGEKVFLECVQDMDHENMFWYRQDPGLGLRLIYFSYDVKMKEKGDIPEGYSVSREKKERFSLILESASTNQTSMYLCASSLGGVMNTEAFFGQGTRLTVV.

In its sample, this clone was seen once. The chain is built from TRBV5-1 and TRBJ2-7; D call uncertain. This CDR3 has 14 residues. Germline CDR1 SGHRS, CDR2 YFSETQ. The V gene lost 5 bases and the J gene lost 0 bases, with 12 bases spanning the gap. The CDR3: CASSPGSGSYEQYF. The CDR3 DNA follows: TGCGCCAGCAGTCCCGGGTCGGGCTCCTACGAGCAGTACTTC.

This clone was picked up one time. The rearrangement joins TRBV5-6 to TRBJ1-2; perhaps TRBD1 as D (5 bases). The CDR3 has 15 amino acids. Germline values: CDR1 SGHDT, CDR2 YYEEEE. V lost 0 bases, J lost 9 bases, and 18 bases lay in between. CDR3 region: CASSLGGASPKSYTF. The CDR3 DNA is TGTGCCAGCAGCTTGGGTGGGGCCTCCCCTAAAAGCTACACCTTC.

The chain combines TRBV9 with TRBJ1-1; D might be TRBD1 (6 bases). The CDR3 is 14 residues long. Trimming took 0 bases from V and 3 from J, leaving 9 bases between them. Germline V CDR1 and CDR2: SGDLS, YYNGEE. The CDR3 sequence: CASSVEDRHTEAFF. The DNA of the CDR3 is TGTGCCAGCAGCGTAGAAGACAGGCACACTGAAGCTTTCTTT.

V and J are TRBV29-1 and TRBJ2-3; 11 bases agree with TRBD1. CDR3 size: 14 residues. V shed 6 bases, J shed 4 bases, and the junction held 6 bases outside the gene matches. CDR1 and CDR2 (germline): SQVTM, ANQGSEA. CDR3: CSVVPGQGADTQYF. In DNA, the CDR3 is TGCAGCGTGGTTCCGGGACAGGGGGCAGATACGCAGTATTTT.

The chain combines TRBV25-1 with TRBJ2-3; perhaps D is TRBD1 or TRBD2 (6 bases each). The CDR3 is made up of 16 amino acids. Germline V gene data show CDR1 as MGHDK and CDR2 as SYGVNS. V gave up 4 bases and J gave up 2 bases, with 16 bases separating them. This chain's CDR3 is CASSAAGHRPTDTQYF. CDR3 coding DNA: TGTGCCAGCAGTGCCGCGGGACACCGACCCACAGATACGCAGTATTTT.

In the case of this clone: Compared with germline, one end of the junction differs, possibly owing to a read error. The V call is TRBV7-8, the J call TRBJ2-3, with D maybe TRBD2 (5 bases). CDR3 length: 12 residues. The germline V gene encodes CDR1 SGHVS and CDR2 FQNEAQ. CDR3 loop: CASSLLGLAPVF. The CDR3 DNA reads TGTGCCAGCAGCTTATTAGGGCTAGCTCCCGTTTTT.

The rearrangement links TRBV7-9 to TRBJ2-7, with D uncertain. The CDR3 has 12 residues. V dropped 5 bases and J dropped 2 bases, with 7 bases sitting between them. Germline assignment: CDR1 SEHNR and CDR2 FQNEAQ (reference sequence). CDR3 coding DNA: TGTGCCAGCAGCCAGATGACCTACGAGCAGTACTTC. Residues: CASSQMTYEQYF.

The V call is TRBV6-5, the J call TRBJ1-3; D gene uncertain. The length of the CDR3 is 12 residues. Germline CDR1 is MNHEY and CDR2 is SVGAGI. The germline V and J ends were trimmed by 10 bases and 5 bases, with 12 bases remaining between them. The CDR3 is CANPYLRNTIYF. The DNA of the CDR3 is TGTGCCAACCCTTACCTCCGAAACACCATATATTTT.

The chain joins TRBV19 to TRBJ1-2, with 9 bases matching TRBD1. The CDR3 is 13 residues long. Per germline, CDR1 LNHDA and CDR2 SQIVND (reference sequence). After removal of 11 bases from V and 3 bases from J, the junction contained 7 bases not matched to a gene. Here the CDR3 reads CASRQGEDYGYTF. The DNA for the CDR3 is TGTGCCTCGCGACAGGGGGAAGACTATGGCTACACCTTC.

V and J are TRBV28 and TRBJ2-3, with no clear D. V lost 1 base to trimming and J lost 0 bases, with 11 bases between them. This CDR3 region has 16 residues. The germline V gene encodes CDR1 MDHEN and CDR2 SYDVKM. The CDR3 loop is CASSLFAGPSTDTQYF. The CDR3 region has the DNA TGTGCCAGCAGTTTATTTGCTGGACCTAGCACAGATACGCAGTATTTT.

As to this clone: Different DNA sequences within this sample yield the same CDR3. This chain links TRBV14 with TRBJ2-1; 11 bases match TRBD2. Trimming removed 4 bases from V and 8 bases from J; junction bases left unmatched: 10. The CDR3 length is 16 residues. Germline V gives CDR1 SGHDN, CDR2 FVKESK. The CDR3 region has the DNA TGTGCCAGCAGCCGAGCAGGACTAGCGGGTGTATATGAGCAGTTCTTC. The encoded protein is CASSRAGLAGVYEQFF. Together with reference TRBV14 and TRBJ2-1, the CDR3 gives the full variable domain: EAGVTQFPSHSVIEKGQTVTLRCDPISGHDNLYWYRRVMGKEIKFLLHFVKESKQDESGMPNNRFLAERTGGTYSTLKVQPAELEDSGVYFCASSRAGLAGVYEQFFGPGTRLTVL.

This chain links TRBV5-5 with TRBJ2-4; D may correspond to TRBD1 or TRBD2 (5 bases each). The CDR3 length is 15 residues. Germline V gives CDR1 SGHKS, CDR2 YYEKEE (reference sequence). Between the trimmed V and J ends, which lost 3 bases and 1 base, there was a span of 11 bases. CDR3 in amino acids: CASSWIGEAKNIQYF. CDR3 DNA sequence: TGTGCCAGCAGCTGGATAGGGGAGGCCAAAAACATTCAGTACTTC.

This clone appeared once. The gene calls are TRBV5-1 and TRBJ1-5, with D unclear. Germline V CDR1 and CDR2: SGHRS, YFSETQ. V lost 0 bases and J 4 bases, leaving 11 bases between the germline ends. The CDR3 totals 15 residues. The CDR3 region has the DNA TGCGCCAGCAGCTTGGGCGGTAGCCTTAATCAGCCCCAGCATTTT. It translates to CASSLGGSLNQPQHF.

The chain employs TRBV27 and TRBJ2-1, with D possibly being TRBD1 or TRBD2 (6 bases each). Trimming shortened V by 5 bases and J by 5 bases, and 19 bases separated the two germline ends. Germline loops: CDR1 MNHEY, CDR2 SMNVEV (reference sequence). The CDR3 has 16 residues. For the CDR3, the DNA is TGTGCCAGCAGTATCCCCGGGACGAGGGGGGACAATGAGCAGTTCTTC. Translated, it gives CASSIPGTRGDNEQFF.

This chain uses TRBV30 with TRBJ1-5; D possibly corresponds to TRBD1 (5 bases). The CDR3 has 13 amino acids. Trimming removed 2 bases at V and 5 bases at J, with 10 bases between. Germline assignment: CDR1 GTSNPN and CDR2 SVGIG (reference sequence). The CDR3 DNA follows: TGTGCCTGGAGTTCAGGGTACGATCAGCCCCAGCATTTT. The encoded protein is CAWSSGYDQPQHF.

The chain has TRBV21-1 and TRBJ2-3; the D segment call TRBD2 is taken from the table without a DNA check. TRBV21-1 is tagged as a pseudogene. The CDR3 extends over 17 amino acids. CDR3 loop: CASSKGGVRNKADTQYF. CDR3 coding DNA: TGTGCCAGCAGCAAAGGGGGGGTTCGGAACAAAGCAGATACGCAGTATTTT.

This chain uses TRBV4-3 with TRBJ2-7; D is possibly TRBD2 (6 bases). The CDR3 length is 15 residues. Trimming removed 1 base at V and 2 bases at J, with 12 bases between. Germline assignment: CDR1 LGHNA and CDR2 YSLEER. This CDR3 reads CASSQVSSVTYEQYF. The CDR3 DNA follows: TGCGCCAGCAGCCAAGTTTCTAGCGTGACCTACGAGCAGTACTTC.

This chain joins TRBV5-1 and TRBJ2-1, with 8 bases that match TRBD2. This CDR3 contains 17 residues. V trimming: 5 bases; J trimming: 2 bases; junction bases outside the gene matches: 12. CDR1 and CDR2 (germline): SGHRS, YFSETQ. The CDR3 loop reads CASRAGGPLGAYNEQFF. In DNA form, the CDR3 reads TGCGCCAGCAGGGCGGGAGGACCGCTCGGAGCCTACAATGAGCAGTTCTTC.

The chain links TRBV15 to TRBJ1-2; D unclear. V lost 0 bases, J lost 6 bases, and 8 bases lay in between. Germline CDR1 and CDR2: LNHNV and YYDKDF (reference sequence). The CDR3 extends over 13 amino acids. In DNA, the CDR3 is TGTGCCACCAGCAGAGATGGGGATGATGGCTACACCTTC. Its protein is CATSRDGDDGYTF.

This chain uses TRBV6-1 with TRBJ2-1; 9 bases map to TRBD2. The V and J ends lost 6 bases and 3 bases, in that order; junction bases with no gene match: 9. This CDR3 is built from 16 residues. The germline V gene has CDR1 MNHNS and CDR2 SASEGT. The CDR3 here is CASSESGTSLYNEQFF. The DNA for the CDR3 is TGTGCCAGCAGCGAATCCGGGACTAGCCTCTACAATGAGCAGTTCTTC.

The CDR3 DNA is TGCGCCAGCAGCAGAGGCTCCGGGACAGCTTTTAACACCGGGGAGCTGTTTTTT. Translating it yields CASSRGSGTAFNTGELFF. The chain is built from TRBV5-1 and TRBJ2-2; 7 bases agree with TRBD1. The V gene's germline CDR1 is SGHRS and CDR2 YFSETQ. V gave up 4 bases and J gave up 2 bases; unmatched junction bases: 14. The CDR3 is 18 amino acids.

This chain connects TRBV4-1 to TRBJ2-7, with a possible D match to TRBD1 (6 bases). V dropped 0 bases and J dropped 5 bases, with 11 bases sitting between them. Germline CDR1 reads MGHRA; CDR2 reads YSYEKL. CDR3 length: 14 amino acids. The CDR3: CASSQDTGWDEQYF. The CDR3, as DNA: TGCGCCAGCAGCCAAGATACAGGGTGGGACGAGCAGTACTTC.

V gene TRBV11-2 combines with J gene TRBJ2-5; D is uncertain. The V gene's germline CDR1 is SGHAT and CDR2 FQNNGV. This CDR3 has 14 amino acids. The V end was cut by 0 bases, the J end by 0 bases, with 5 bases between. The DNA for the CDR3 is TGTGCCAGCAGCTTAGATCCGTACCAAGAGACCCAGTACTTC. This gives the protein CASSLDPYQETQYF. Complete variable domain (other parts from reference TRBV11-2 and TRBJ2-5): EAGVAQSPRYKIIEKRQSVAFWCNPISGHATLYWYQQILGQGPKLLIQFQNNGVVDDSQLPKDRFSAERLKGVDSTLKIQPAKLEDSAVYLCASSLDPYQETQYFGPGTRLLVL.

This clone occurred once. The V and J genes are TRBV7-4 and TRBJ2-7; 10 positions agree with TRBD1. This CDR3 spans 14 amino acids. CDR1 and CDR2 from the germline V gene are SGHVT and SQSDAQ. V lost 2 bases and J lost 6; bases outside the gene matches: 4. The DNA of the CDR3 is TGTGCCAGCAGCTTATGTGGGACAGGGGCCGAGCAGTACTTC. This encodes CASSLCGTGAEQYF.

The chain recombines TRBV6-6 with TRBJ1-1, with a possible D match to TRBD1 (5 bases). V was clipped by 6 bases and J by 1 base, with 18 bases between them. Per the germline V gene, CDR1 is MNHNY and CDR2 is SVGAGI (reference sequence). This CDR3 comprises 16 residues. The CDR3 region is CASRLYPGPKNTEAFF. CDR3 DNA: TGTGCCAGCAGACTGTACCCGGGACCGAAGAACACTGAAGCTTTCTTT.

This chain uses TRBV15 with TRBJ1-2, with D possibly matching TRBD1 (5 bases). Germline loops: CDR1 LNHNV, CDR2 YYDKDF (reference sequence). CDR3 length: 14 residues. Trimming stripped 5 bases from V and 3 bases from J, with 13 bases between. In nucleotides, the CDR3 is TGTGCCACCAGCGGGGCTTCCGGGGACTATGGCTACACCTTC. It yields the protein CATSGASGDYGYTF.